The rows below give T cell receptor beta chains drawn from one sample of a study of blood T cell repertoires in COVID-19. This table comes from immunoSEQ multiplex PCR, and its TCRdb copy is limited to in-frame clones, with some not included. The sample gives about 400,000 clones, roughly 89% of which show up once; about 1.7% is in the top ten. What was sequenced was PBMCs or T cells enriched from blood (not recorded which). These receptors all come from a woman aged 25 to 45 who had recovered from COVID-19. CDR3s include the opening cysteine and the closing phenylalanine or tryptophan. The order of the fields is D gene, V gene, J gene, clone size, CDR3 protein, CDR3 DNA. A D gene is named only where the DNA matches it firmly. Some rows have no size entry. The others give once, few or many, or a class for an expanded clone.

d_gene: -; v_gene: TRBV5-5; j_gene: TRBJ2-7; abundance: -; CDR3aa: CASSFRDTSSYEQYF; CDR3nt: TGTGCCAGCAGCTTTCGGGACACTTCATCCTACGAGCAGTACTTC
d_gene: TRBD1; v_gene: TRBV28; j_gene: TRBJ2-7; abundance: -; CDR3aa: CASSPKLPDRGVYEQYF; CDR3nt: TGTGCCAGCAGTCCTAAGCTCCCCGACAGGGGGGTTTACGAGCAGTACTTC
d_gene: TRBD1; v_gene: TRBV9; j_gene: TRBJ1-5; abundance: -; CDR3aa: CASSVRDRSLNQPQHF; CDR3nt: TGTGCCAGCAGCGTCCGGGACAGAAGCTTAAATCAGCCCCAGCATTTT
d_gene: TRBD1; v_gene: TRBV7-2; j_gene: TRBJ1-5; abundance: -; CDR3aa: CASSLKGGWDGPQHF; CDR3nt: TGTGCCAGCAGCCTAAAAGGGGGCTGGGATGGGCCCCAGCATTTT
d_gene: -; v_gene: TRBV7-3; j_gene: TRBJ1-2; abundance: -; CDR3aa: CASSLKRQENNYGYTF; CDR3nt: TGTGCCAGCAGCTTAAAAAGGCAGGAAAATAACTATGGCTACACCTTC
d_gene: -; v_gene: TRBV6-5; j_gene: TRBJ2-1; abundance: -; CDR3aa: CASSYRGGDEQFF; CDR3nt: TGTGCCAGCAGTTACAGGGGTGGTGATGAGCAGTTCTTC
d_gene: TRBD1; v_gene: TRBV28; j_gene: TRBJ1-2; abundance: -; CDR3aa: CASSQNHFLLVGTTGGLGYTF; CDR3nt: TGTGCCAGCAGTCAGAATCACTTTTTGCTGGTGGGCACGACAGGGGGCCTTGGCTACACCTTC
d_gene: -; v_gene: TRBV6-5; j_gene: TRBJ1-2; abundance: once; CDR3aa: CASSPDSPYTF; CDR3nt: TGTGCCAGCAGCCCGGACAGTCCCTACACCTTC
d_gene: TRBD1; v_gene: TRBV5-4; j_gene: TRBJ2-2; abundance: -; CDR3aa: CASAQGGGGTGELFF; CDR3nt: TGTGCCAGCGCACAGGGGGGTGGGGGCACCGGGGAGCTGTTTTTT
d_gene: -; v_gene: TRBV11-3; j_gene: TRBJ2-3; abundance: few; CDR3aa: CASSAGGWGTDTQYF; CDR3nt: TGTGCCAGCAGCGCCGGAGGGTGGGGCACAGATACGCAGTATTTT
d_gene: -; v_gene: TRBV5-1; j_gene: TRBJ1-1; abundance: -; CDR3aa: CASSLDPAGNTEAFF; CDR3nt: TGCGCCAGCAGCTTGGACCCAGCGGGGAACACTGAAGCTTTCTTT
d_gene: TRBD1; v_gene: TRBV29-1; j_gene: TRBJ2-7; abundance: once; CDR3aa: CSVVVQGIYEQYF; CDR3nt: TGCAGCGTTGTAGTACAGGGGATTTACGAGCAGTACTTC
d_gene: TRBD2; v_gene: TRBV4-2; j_gene: TRBJ2-7; abundance: -; CDR3aa: CASSQEELSGRAYEQYF; CDR3nt: TGTGCCAGCAGCCAAGAGGAATTGTCAGGGAGGGCCTACGAGCAGTACTTC
d_gene: -; v_gene: TRBV18; j_gene: TRBJ1-6; abundance: -; CDR3aa: CASSQTGQFISPLHF; CDR3nt: TGTGCCAGCTCGCAAACGGGACAATTCATTTCACCCCTCCACTTT
d_gene: -; v_gene: TRBV6-5; j_gene: TRBJ1-1; abundance: -; CDR3aa: CASSRGGSTEAFF; CDR3nt: TGTGCCAGCAGTCGGGGGGGATCCACTGAAGCTTTCTTT
d_gene: -; v_gene: TRBV5-1; j_gene: TRBJ2-7; abundance: -; CDR3aa: CASKESVSSYEQYF; CDR3nt: TGCGCCAGCAAGGAGTCCGTTAGCTCCTACGAGCAGTACTTC
d_gene: -; v_gene: TRBV2; j_gene: TRBJ1-2; abundance: -; CDR3aa: CASEERTVANYGYTF; CDR3nt: TGTGCCAGCGAGGAGCGGACAGTCGCTAACTATGGCTACACCTTC
d_gene: TRBD1; v_gene: TRBV18; j_gene: TRBJ1-1; abundance: -; CDR3aa: CASSPIRDRGRDTEAFF; CDR3nt: TGTGCCAGCTCACCAATAAGGGACAGGGGTCGGGACACTGAAGCTTTCTTT
d_gene: TRBD1; v_gene: TRBV10-3; j_gene: TRBJ1-2; abundance: -; CDR3aa: CATRDRGGYTF; CDR3nt: TGTGCCACCCGGGACAGAGGTGGCTACACCTTC
d_gene: TRBD1; v_gene: TRBV27; j_gene: TRBJ1-2; abundance: -; CDR3aa: CASSIGQGVYGYTF; CDR3nt: TGTGCCAGCAGTATAGGACAGGGCGTCTATGGCTACACCTTC
d_gene: -; v_gene: TRBV6-5; j_gene: TRBJ1-2; abundance: -; CDR3aa: CASSYSTNYGYTF; CDR3nt: TGTGCCAGCAGTTACTCGACAAACTATGGCTACACCTTC
d_gene: TRBD1; v_gene: TRBV5-1; j_gene: TRBJ1-2; abundance: few; CDR3aa: CASSQDRGSYGYTF; CDR3nt: TGCGCCAGCAGCCAAGACAGGGGATCCTATGGCTACACCTTC
d_gene: TRBD1; v_gene: TRBV11-2; j_gene: TRBJ1-1; abundance: -; CDR3aa: CASTQTGGSFF; CDR3nt: TGTGCCAGCACCCAGACAGGGGGCTCTTTCTTT
d_gene: -; v_gene: TRBV28; j_gene: TRBJ1-2; abundance: -; CDR3aa: CASSLAQLIYGYTF; CDR3nt: TGTGCCAGCAGTTTAGCACAGCTCATCTATGGCTACACCTTC
d_gene: TRBD1; v_gene: TRBV24-1; j_gene: TRBJ1-2; abundance: -; CDR3aa: CATSDGQGTGGYTF; CDR3nt: TGTGCCACCAGTGACGGACAGGGCACGGGTGGCTACACCTTC
d_gene: TRBD1; v_gene: TRBV2; j_gene: TRBJ1-5; abundance: -; CDR3aa: CASDDRVNQPQHF; CDR3nt: TGTGCCAGTGATGACAGGGTGAATCAGCCCCAGCATTTT